The sequence of this TCR beta chain was determined in a study of blood T cell repertoires in COVID-19. Whole-study context: In each case, the material was cDNA or gDNA derived from T cells, B-cell-depleted T cells, or PBMCs.

Germline V gives CDR1 ENHRY, CDR2 SYGVKD. V lost 6 bases and J 4 bases, leaving 13 bases between the germline ends. This CDR3 spans 13 amino acids. This clone has only one observation. Other nucleotide sequences from this sample produce the same CDR3. Source study methods: Reference gene primers were amplified, and this amplification served to estimate nucleated cell counts. The repertoire was sequenced with immunoSEQ multiplex PCR; TCRdb's copy has only in-frame clones and lacks some. The D gene and trimming were derived from the DNA, and the V and J assignments and clone size from that table. The table has about 170,000 clones, 80% to 85% seen once.

The receptor was derived from a man between 65 and 85 years old with active or convalescent COVID-19. The specimen sequenced was peripheral blood. J is TRBJ2-7 and V is TRBV10-3, with D possibly TRBD1 on 5 matching bases. The CDR3 sequence is CAIRPDREYEQYF. In DNA, the CDR3 is TGTGCCATCAGGCCCGACAGAGAATACGAGCAGTACTTC.